Following are 17 T cell receptor beta chains from one sample sequenced in a study of T cell changes during pregnancy in multiple sclerosis. Profiled with immunoSEQ multiplex PCR; TCRdb holds only in-frame clones, not every one. The table includes some 42,000 clones, 70% to 90% detected once. The sample consisted of CD4+ T cells from peripheral blood mononuclear cells, taken after pregnancy. The receptors here all came from a female donor with multiple sclerosis, enrolled in a pregnancy study.

V is TRBV5-8 and J is TRBJ1-3; D not certain. The CDR3 extends over 14 amino acids. The germline V gene encodes CDR1 SGHTS and CDR2 YDEGEE. V gave up 2 bases and J gave up 4 bases, with 10 bases separating them. This CDR3 is CASSFSLEGNTIYF. DNA for the CDR3: TGTGCCAGCAGCTTCTCCCTGGAGGGAAACACCATATATTTT.

This chain uses TRBV7-2 with TRBJ2-6; 10 bases agree with TRBD1. This CDR3 is 19 amino acids long. Germline V lookup: CDR1 SGHTA, CDR2 FQGNSA. The V and J ends lost 4 bases and 2 bases, in that order; junction bases with no gene match: 11. The CDR3 DNA reads as TGTGCCAGCAGCTCAAAATCGGGACAGGGGAAGACTGGGGCCAACGTCCTGACTTTC. Translation: CASSSKSGQGKTGANVLTF.

This clone came up once. The CDR3 loop reads CAWSVREIGSLPQHF. CDR3 coding DNA: TGTGCCTGGAGTGTACGGGAGATAGGAAGCTTGCCCCAGCATTTT. V gene TRBV30 combines with J gene TRBJ1-5; D is undetermined. CDR3 size: 15 residues. Trimming removed 0 bases at V and 9 bases at J, with 18 bases between. In germline, CDR1 is GTSNPN, CDR2 SVGIG (reference sequence).

The chain has TRBV5-4 and TRBJ2-7; 13 nucleotides match TRBD2. Germline V CDR1 and CDR2: SGHNT, YYREEE (reference sequence). The CDR3 extends over 16 amino acids. Trimming cost V 4 bases and J 4 bases; bases outside gene matches: 8. CDR3 coding DNA: TGTGCCAGCAGCCGAGGACTAGCGGGGGTCTCATACGAGCAGTACTTC. It encodes CASSRGLAGVSYEQYF.

This clone turned up a few times. The rearrangement uses TRBV4-3 and TRBJ1-2, with D maybe TRBD1 (5 bases). There are 15 residues in the CDR3. V lost 4 bases and J lost 5, with 17 bases in between. CDR1 and CDR2 from the germline V gene are LGHNA and YSLEER. The CDR3 DNA is TGCGCCAGCAGCCGGAGACCAGGGTCTCCGTATGGCTACACCTTC. Translating it yields CASSRRPGSPYGYTF.

J is TRBJ2-2 and V is TRBV11-2, with D tentatively TRBD2 (6 bases). Trimming shortened V by 0 bases and J by 6 bases, and 11 bases separated the two germline ends. CDR1 is SGHAT and CDR2 is FQNNGV in the germline V gene. The CDR3 covers 15 residues. In nucleotides, the CDR3 is TGTGCCAGCAGCTTAGACCGGGGGTGGGCCGGGGAGCTGTTTTTT. Protein product: CASSLDRGWAGELFF.

The chain carries TRBV19 and TRBJ1-1, with D perhaps TRBD1 (6 bases). The CDR3 totals 15 residues. Deletions cut 8 bases from V and 6 bases from J, with 22 bases between. In germline, CDR1 is LNHDA, CDR2 SQIVND (reference sequence). The CDR3 is CASAGGPGRDAEAFF. The CDR3 DNA reads as TGTGCCAGTGCCGGGGGCCCTGGGAGGGACGCTGAAGCTTTCTTT.

The genes are TRBV4-1 and TRBJ2-1, with 9 positions matching TRBD2. The CDR3 is 16 residues long. V was clipped by 1 base and J by 9 bases; unmatched bases: 10. Germline V gene sequence: CDR1 MGHRA, CDR2 YSYEKL. The CDR3 here is CASSQGGLRGGSEQFF. CDR3 DNA: TGCGCCAGCAGCCAAGGGGGACTGCGGGGGGGCAGTGAGCAGTTCTTC.

The genes are TRBV2 and TRBJ1-1; 8 bases fit TRBD1. Looked up from germline, CDR1 is SNHLY and CDR2 is FYNNEI. V lost 6 bases to trimming and J lost 11 bases; unmatched junction nucleotides: 11. This CDR3 spans 13 amino acids. The chain's CDR3 is CASSRQGPALAFF. The CDR3 DNA reads TGTGCCAGCAGCCGACAGGGGCCAGCGTTGGCTTTCTTT.

The chain is built from TRBV7-2 and TRBJ1-4, with TRBD1 as a possible D gene (6 bases). Germline lookup yields CDR1 SGHTA and CDR2 FQGNSA. This CDR3 region has 15 residues. Trimming shortened V by 6 bases and J by 7 bases, and 18 bases separated the two germline ends. This chain's CDR3 is CASSQFRGSGEKLFF. CDR3 sequence (DNA): TGTGCCAGCAGTCAGTTTAGGGGGTCGGGTGAAAAACTGTTTTTT.

The rearrangement links TRBV5-1 to TRBJ2-5; D perhaps matches TRBD2 (6 bases). CDR1 SGHRS and CDR2 YFSETQ come from the germline V gene. Trimming stripped 2 bases from V and 5 bases from J, with 16 bases between. The CDR3 runs 15 residues. CDR3 sequence reads: CASSFGGIKAETQYF. For the CDR3, the DNA is TGCGCCAGCAGCTTTGGCGGGATAAAGGCGGAGACCCAGTACTTC.

The CDR3 DNA reads TGCGCCAGCAGCCAAGATACCTACGGACAGAACACCGGGGAGCTGTTTTTT. Translation: CASSQDTYGQNTGELFF. This chain uses TRBV4-3 with TRBJ2-2; D is possibly TRBD1 (5 bases). V shed 0 bases and J shed 1 base, with 12 bases lying between them. The CDR3 sequence is 17 residues long. In germline, CDR1 is LGHNA, CDR2 YSLEER.

This chain joins TRBV2 and TRBJ1-1; 7 nucleotides line up with TRBD1. This CDR3 is 14 amino acids long. The V and J ends lost 6 bases and 7 bases, in that order; junction bases with no gene match: 11. Germline-derived CDR1 and CDR2 are SNHLY and FYNNEI. The CDR3 loop is CASSATGTEYEAFF. DNA for the CDR3: TGTGCCAGCAGCGCCACCGGGACAGAGTATGAAGCTTTCTTT.

Only one count was recorded for this clone. V is TRBV5-5 and J is TRBJ1-2; unclear D gene. The CDR3 spans 14 residues. Trimming cost V 0 bases and J 5 bases, with 11 bases left between them. Germline CDR1 reads SGHKS; CDR2 reads YYEKEE (reference sequence). The CDR3 DNA follows: TGTGCCAGCAGCTTGGGGGAGGGCCGGTATGGCTACACCTTC. Protein: CASSLGEGRYGYTF.

On this clone: Other DNA sequences within the sample encode an identical CDR3. The chain recombines TRBV5-6 with TRBJ1-2; 9 bases match TRBD1. Per the germline V gene, CDR1 is SGHDT and CDR2 is YYEEEE. V was pared by 4 bases and J by 4 bases, with 8 bases of the junction left unmatched. The CDR3 extends over 15 amino acids. The CDR3 spells CASSRRDRAVYGYTF. CDR3 DNA sequence: TGTGCCAGCAGCCGTAGGGACAGGGCAGTCTATGGCTACACCTTC.

The J gene is TRBJ2-3, the V gene TRBV5-1; a possible D gene is TRBD2 (7 bases). CDR1 and CDR2 (germline): SGHRS, YFSETQ. The CDR3 is made up of 16 amino acids. V lost 0 bases, J lost 5 bases, and 16 bases lay in between. The CDR3: CASSLDVGGPRDTQYF. For the CDR3, the DNA is TGCGCCAGCAGCTTGGACGTGGGGGGGCCGAGAGATACGCAGTATTTT.

This clone was seen just once. The CDR3 bases are TGTGCCAGCAGTGAGGGCTGGCATGGCTACACCTTC. It is translated as CASSEGWHGYTF. The rearrangement uses TRBV28 and TRBJ1-2; the D is unclear. This CDR3 is built from 12 residues. Deletions cut 5 bases from V and 6 bases from J, with 10 bases between. The germline V gene encodes CDR1 MDHEN and CDR2 SYDVKM.